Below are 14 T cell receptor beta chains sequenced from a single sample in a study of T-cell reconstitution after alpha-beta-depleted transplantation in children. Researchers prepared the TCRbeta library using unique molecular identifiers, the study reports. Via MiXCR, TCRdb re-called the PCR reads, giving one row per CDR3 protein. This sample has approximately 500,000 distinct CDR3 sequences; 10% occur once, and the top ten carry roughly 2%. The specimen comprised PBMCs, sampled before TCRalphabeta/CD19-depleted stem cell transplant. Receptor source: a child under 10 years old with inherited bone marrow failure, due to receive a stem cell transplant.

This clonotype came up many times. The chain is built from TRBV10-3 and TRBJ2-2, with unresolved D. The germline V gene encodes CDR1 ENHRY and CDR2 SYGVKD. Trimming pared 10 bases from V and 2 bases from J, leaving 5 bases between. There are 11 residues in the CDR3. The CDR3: CATENTGELFF. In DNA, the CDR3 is TGTGCCACTGAAAACACCGGGGAGCTGTTTTTT.

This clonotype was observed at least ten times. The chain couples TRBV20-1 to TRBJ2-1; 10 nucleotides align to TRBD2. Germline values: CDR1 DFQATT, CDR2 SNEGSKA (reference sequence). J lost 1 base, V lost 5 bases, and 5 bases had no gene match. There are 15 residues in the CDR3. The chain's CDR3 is CSAPWTSGSYNEQFF. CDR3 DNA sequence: TGCAGTGCTCCTTGGACTAGCGGTTCCTACAATGAGCAGTTCTTC.

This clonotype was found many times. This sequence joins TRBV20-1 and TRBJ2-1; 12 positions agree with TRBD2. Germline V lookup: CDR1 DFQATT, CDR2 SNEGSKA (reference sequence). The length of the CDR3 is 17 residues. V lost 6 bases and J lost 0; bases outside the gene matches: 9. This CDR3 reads CSANLAGGLNSYNEQFF. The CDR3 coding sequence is TGCAGTGCAAATCTAGCGGGAGGGTTAAACTCCTACAATGAGCAGTTCTTC.

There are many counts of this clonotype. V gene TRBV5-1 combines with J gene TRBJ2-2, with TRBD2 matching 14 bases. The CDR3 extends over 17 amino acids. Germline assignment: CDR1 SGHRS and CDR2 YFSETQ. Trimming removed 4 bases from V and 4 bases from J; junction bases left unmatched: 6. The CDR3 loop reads CASSLGTSGRFTGELFF. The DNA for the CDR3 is TGCGCCAGCAGCCTGGGGACTAGCGGGAGATTCACCGGGGAGCTGTTTTTT.

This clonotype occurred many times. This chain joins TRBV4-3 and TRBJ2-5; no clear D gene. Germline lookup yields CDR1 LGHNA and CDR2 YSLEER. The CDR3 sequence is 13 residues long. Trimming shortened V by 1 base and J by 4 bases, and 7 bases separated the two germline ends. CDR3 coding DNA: TGCGCCAGCAGCCAAGGAGGACCAGAGACCCAGTACTTC. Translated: CASSQGGPETQYF.

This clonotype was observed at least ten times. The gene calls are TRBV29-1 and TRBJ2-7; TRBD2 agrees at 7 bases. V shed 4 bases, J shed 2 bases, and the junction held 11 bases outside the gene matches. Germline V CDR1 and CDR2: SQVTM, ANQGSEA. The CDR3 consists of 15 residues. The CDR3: CSVGGLLGTTYEQYF. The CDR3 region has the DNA TGCAGCGTTGGTGGGTTGCTGGGGACTACCTACGAGCAGTACTTC.

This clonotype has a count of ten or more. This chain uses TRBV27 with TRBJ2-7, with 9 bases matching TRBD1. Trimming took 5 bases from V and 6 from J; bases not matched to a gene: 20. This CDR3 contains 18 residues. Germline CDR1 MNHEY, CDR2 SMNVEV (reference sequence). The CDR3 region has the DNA TGTGCCAGCAGTGCCCGACAGGGGGGTCCGGGTTCCGTTCGCGAGCAGTACTTC. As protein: CASSARQGGPGSVREQYF.

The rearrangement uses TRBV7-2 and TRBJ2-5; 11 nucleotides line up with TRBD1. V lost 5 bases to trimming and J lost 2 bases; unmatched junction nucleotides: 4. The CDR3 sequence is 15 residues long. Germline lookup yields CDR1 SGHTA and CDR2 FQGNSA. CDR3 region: CASSVGQGGQETQYF. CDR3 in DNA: TGTGCCAGCAGCGTGGGACAGGGGGGGCAAGAGACCCAGTACTTC.

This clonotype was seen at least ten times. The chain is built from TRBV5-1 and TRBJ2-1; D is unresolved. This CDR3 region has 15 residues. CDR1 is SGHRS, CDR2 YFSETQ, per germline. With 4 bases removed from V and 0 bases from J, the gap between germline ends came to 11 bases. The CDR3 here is CASSPTPSSYNEQFF. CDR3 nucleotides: TGCGCCAGCAGCCCGACCCCCAGCTCCTACAATGAGCAGTTCTTC.

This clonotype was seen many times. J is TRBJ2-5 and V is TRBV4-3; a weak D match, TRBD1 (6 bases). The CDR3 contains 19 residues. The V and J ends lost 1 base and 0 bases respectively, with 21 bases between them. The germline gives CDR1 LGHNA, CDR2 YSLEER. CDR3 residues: CASSQVNNRDKPNQETQYF. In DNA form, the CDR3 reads TGCGCCAGCAGCCAAGTGAATAATCGGGACAAACCTAACCAAGAGACCCAGTACTTC.

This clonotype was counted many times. CDR3 in amino acids: CATSTLRSGRSPGEQFF. In DNA form, the CDR3 reads TGTGCCACCAGCACCCTTCGAAGCGGGAGGTCGCCCGGTGAGCAGTTCTTC. The chain has TRBV15 and TRBJ2-1; 9 bases match TRBD2. V shed 4 bases, J shed 9 bases, and the junction held 16 bases outside the gene matches. The V gene's germline CDR1 is LNHNV and CDR2 YYDKDF (reference sequence). The CDR3 has 17 residues.

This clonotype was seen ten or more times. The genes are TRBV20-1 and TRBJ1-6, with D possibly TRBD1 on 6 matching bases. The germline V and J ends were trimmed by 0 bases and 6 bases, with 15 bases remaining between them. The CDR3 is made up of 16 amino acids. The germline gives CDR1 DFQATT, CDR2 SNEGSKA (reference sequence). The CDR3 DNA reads TGCAGTGCTAGAGACCCCGTCGCAGGGGTTAATTCACCCCTCCACTTT. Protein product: CSARDPVAGVNSPLHF.

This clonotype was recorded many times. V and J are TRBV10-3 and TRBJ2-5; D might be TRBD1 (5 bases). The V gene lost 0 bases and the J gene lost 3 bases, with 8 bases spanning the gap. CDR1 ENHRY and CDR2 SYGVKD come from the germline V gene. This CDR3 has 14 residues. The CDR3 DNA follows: TGTGCCATCAGTGAGTCGGGGCAGAAAGAGACCCAGTACTTC. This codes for CAISESGQKETQYF.

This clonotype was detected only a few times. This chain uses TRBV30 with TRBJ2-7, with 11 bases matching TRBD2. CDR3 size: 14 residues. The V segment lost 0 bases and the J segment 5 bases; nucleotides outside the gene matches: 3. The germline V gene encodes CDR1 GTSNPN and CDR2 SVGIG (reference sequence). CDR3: CAWSVLAGAHEQYF. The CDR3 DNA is TGTGCCTGGAGTGTACTAGCGGGAGCCCACGAGCAGTACTTC.